The rows below give T cell receptor beta chains drawn from one sample of a study of T cells in Graves' hyperthyroidism and ophthalmopathy. A single record per CDR3 protein comes from TCRdb applying MiXCR to the multiplex PCR reads. Of over 400,000 distinct CDR3 sequences listed, approximately 14% are singletons. Sequencing was performed on blood. The receptors here all came from a man aged 18 to 29 with Graves' ophthalmopathy. Both conserved end residues are trimmed from each CDR3. Fields, in order: clone size, V gene, J gene, CDR3 protein. Clone size is given for some rows only: seen once, a few or many times, or a class if the clone is expanded.

clone size: .; V gene: TRBV2; J gene: TRBJ2-1; CDR3 protein: ASCYTSGGAYNEQF
clone size: .; V gene: TRBV4-2; J gene: TRBJ1-3; CDR3 protein: ASSQDQRAAGSNTIY
clone size: many; V gene: TRBV7-2; J gene: TRBJ2-5; CDR3 protein: ASSRLASIWTQY
clone size: many; V gene: TRBV20-1; J gene: TRBJ2-1; CDR3 protein: SAWSSGAAYNEQF
clone size: few; V gene: TRBV7-2; J gene: TRBJ2-2; CDR3 protein: ASSPGSGRTGELF
clone size: many; V gene: TRBV6-1; J gene: TRBJ2-7; CDR3 protein: ASSPGQGDEQY
clone size: many; V gene: TRBV3-1; J gene: TRBJ2-1; CDR3 protein: ASSQDLVVHEQF
clone size: many; V gene: TRBV3-1; J gene: TRBJ1-1; CDR3 protein: ASSQRSGTEAF
clone size: few; V gene: TRBV29-1; J gene: TRBJ1-2; CDR3 protein: SVEDTGTANYGYT
clone size: many; V gene: TRBV20-1; J gene: TRBJ2-1; CDR3 protein: SASGSNYNEQF
clone size: many; V gene: TRBV3-1; J gene: TRBJ1-1; CDR3 protein: ASSKLTGTEAF
clone size: .; V gene: TRBV6-1; J gene: TRBJ2-1; CDR3 protein: ASTRASGRDEQF
clone size: .; V gene: TRBV25-1; J gene: TRBJ1-2; CDR3 protein: ASSSGYYGYT
clone size: few; V gene: TRBV20-1; J gene: TRBJ1-2; CDR3 protein: SASSLGIGSGYT
clone size: .; V gene: TRBV12-3/TRBV12-4; J gene: TRBJ1-6; CDR3 protein: ASSLYTGYNSPLH
clone size: many; V gene: TRBV20-1; J gene: TRBJ2-4; CDR3 protein: RAASPTEGQKNIQY
clone size: .; V gene: TRBV5-1; J gene: TRBJ2-7; CDR3 protein: ASSWGDRGPSYEQY
clone size: .; V gene: TRBV5-1; J gene: TRBJ2-5; CDR3 protein: ASSTGSGGETQY
clone size: .; V gene: TRBV9; J gene: TRBJ2-4; CDR3 protein: ASSVEGSEAKNIQY
clone size: .; V gene: TRBV7-9; J gene: TRBJ2-1; CDR3 protein: ASSLSSGSPYNEQF
clone size: many; V gene: TRBV20-1; J gene: TRBJ2-7; CDR3 protein: SAVGGQYEQY
clone size: many; V gene: TRBV24-1; J gene: TRBJ2-2; CDR3 protein: ATSDSQGLAETGELF
clone size: few; V gene: TRBV20-1; J gene: TRBJ1-2; CDR3 protein: SADGDRENYGYT
clone size: many; V gene: TRBV20-1; J gene: TRBJ2-3; CDR3 protein: RSQGWDTQY
clone size: many; V gene: TRBV11-2; J gene: TRBJ2-1; CDR3 protein: ASSLGRGRGYNEQF
clone size: many; V gene: TRBV9; J gene: TRBJ1-1; CDR3 protein: ASSDLGQSNTEAF
clone size: .; V gene: TRBV2; J gene: TRBJ2-3; CDR3 protein: ASSGGLAGGRDTQY
clone size: many; V gene: TRBV7-9; J gene: TRBJ2-5; CDR3 protein: ASSLVEARETQY
clone size: many; V gene: TRBV19; J gene: TRBJ1-5; CDR3 protein: ASTWEGGNQPQH
clone size: .; V gene: TRBV10-3; J gene: TRBJ1-4; CDR3 protein: AISDRGYGLKLF
clone size: many; V gene: TRBV29-1; J gene: TRBJ2-7; CDR3 protein: SVWGTGDEQY
clone size: .; V gene: TRBV7-6; J gene: TRBJ1-4; CDR3 protein: ASSLSPGPFEKLF
clone size: .; V gene: TRBV29-1; J gene: TRBJ2-5; CDR3 protein: SVDGQGGETQY
clone size: .; V gene: TRBV9; J gene: TRBJ2-5; CDR3 protein: ASSAYGGREETQY
clone size: .; V gene: TRBV25-1; J gene: TRBJ1-2; CDR3 protein: ASSEGAEVGYT
clone size: many; V gene: TRBV30; J gene: TRBJ1-1; CDR3 protein: AWAEGTDTEAF
clone size: many; V gene: TRBV20-1; J gene: TRBJ1-5; CDR3 protein: SARVDRGGQPQH
clone size: many; V gene: TRBV6-1; J gene: TRBJ2-7; CDR3 protein: ASSRPQGYEQY
clone size: many; V gene: TRBV6-2/TRBV6-3; J gene: TRBJ2-7; CDR3 protein: ASRPRTSGSYEQY
clone size: many; V gene: TRBV3-1; J gene: TRBJ2-7; CDR3 protein: ASSQAVLQGYEQY
clone size: few; V gene: TRBV10-3; J gene: TRBJ1-2; CDR3 protein: AISDQDRGRDGYT
clone size: few; V gene: TRBV7-2; J gene: TRBJ2-2; CDR3 protein: ASSLARGASTGELF
clone size: many; V gene: TRBV18; J gene: TRBJ2-3; CDR3 protein: ASQLRDTQY
clone size: many; V gene: TRBV5-1; J gene: TRBJ2-2; CDR3 protein: ASSLTSGGNTGELF